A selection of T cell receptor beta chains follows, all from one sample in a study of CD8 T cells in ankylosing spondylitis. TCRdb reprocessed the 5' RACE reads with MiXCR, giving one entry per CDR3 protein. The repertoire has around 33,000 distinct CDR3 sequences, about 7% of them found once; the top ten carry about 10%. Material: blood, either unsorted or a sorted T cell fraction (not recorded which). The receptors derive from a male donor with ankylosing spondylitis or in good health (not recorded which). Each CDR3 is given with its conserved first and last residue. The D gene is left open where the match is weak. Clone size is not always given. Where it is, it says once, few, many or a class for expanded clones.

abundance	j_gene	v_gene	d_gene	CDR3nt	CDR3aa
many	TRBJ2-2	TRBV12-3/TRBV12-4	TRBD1	TGTGCCAGCGGGACAGGGGCGAACACCGGGGAGCTGTTTTTT	CASGTGANTGELFF
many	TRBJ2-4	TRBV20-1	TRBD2	TGCAGTGCCGGGACTAGTGGGGCCCAAAACATTCAGTACTTC	CSAGTSGAQNIQYF
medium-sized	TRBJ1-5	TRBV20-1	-	TGCAGTCGGGGCAGCGGACAGCCCCAGCATTTT	CSRGSGQPQHF
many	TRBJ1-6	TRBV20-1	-	TGCAGTGCTGTGGGGACGAGCTCCTATAATTCACCCCTCCACTTT	CSAVGTSSYNSPLHF
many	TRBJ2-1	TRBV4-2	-	TGTGCCAGCAGCCTTGGCTATGGGGATACGGAGCAGTTCTTC	CASSLGYGDTEQFF
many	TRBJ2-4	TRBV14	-	TGTGCCAGCAGCCAAAGACTCGCGCGAATCCTAGCCAAAAACATTCAGTACTTC	CASSQRLARILAKNIQYF
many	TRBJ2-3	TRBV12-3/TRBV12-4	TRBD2	TGTGCCAGCAGCCTCCGGGACTACCATACGCAGTATTTT	CASSLRDYHTQYF
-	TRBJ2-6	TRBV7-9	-	TGTGCCAGCAGCTTAGGTCAGGGTACTGGGGCCAACGTCCTGACTTTC	CASSLGQGTGANVLTF
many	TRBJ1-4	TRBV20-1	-	TGCAGTGCTAGAGATGCTGAAAAACTGTTTTTT	CSARDAEKLFF
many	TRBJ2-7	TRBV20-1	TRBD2	TGCAGTGCTTGGCGGGGTGCGGGAGGTTGGGACGAGCAGTACTTC	CSAWRGAGGWDEQYF
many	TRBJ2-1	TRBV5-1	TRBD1	TGCGCCAGCAGGTTCAGGGGGCAATCATACAATGAGCAGTTCTTC	CASRFRGQSYNEQFF
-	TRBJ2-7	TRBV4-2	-	TGTGCCAGCAGCCAAGGGTTCTCCTACGAGCAGTACTTC	CASSQGFSYEQYF
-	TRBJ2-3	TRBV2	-	TGTGCCAGCAGTGCACGGGACGACGAGGCAGATACGCAGTATTTT	CASSARDDEADTQYF
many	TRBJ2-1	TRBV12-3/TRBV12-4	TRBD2	TGTGCCAGCAGAACCGGGACTAGCGGGATCTCCTACAATGAGCAGTTCTTC	CASRTGTSGISYNEQFF
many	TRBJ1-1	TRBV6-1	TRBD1	TGTGCCAGCAGATTGACAGGGGGAAACACTGAAGCTTTCTTT	CASRLTGGNTEAFF
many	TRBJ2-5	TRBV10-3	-	TGTGCCATCAGTGAGGGCAGGGAAGAGACCCAGTACTTC	CAISEGREETQYF
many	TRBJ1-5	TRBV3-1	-	TGTGCCAGCAGCCAAAGGGGGGGTCAGCCCCAGCATTTT	CASSQRGGQPQHF
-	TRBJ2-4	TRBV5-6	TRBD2	TGTGCCATGAGCTGGGGGAGGGCGGGCATTCAGTACTTC	CAMSWGRAGIQYF
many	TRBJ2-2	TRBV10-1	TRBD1	TGCGCCAGCAGTGCGCTCCCCGGGACAGAGAACACCGGGGAGCTGTTTTTT	CASSALPGTENTGELFF
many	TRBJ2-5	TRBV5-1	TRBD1	TGCGCCAGCAGCACTACCGACAGGGAGTTTCAGACCCAGTACTTC	CASSTTDREFQTQYF
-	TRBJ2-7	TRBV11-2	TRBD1	TGTGCCAGCAGCTCTGGACAGGGATATTCCTACGAGCAGTACTTC	CASSSGQGYSYEQYF
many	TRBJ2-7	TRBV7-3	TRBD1	TGTGCCAGCAGCCCAACGGCAGGGGGCTACGAGCAGTACTTC	CASSPTAGGYEQYF
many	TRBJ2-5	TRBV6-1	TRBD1	TGTGCCAGCAGTGCCTCGGGACAGGGTCAAGAGACCCAGTACTTC	CASSASGQGQETQYF
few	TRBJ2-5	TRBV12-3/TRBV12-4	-	TGTGCCAGCAGTTTAAGGGACCCCGGGACCCAGTACTTC	CASSLRDPGTQYF
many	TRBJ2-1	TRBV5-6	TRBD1	TGTGCCAGCAGCTTGGACAGGGGATTAACATACAATGAGCAGTTCTTC	CASSLDRGLTYNEQFF
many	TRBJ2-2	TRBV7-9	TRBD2	TGTGCCAGCAGCTCCCGCACAGCGGGATCGACCGGGGAGCTGTTTTTT	CASSSRTAGSTGELFF
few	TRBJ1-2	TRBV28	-	TGTGCCAGCAGCTTCGGCAGGGATGGCTACACCTTC	CASSFGRDGYTF
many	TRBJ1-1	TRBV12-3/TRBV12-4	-	TGTGCCAGCGCCACTCGTCGGGTCACTGAAGCTTTCTTT	CASATRRVTEAFF
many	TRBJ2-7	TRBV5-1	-	TGCGCCAGCAGCGTTGACAACTACGAGCAGTACTTC	CASSVDNYEQYF
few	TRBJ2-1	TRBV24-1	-	TGTGCCACCAGTGATTGGGGGTTTTGGGAGGACTTAATCCCCCATGAGCAGTTCTTC	CATSDWGFWEDLIPHEQFF
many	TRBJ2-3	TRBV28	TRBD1	TGTGCCAGCAGGCTCCGACAGGGCGCGCAGTATTTT	CASRLRQGAQYF
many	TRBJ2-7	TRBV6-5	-	TGTGCCAGCAGTTACTCCCTCGACAGTTCCTACGAGCAGTACTTC	CASSYSLDSSYEQYF
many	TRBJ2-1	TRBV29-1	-	TGCAGCGTAAGGGGGGGGGCCGGAGTAGACAATGAGCAGTTCTTC	CSVRGGAGVDNEQFF
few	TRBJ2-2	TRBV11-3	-	TGTGCCAGCAGCCGGGTAGCGAGTTCCGGGGAGCTGTTTTTT	CASSRVASSGELFF
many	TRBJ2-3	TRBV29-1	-	TGCAGCGTTCTTTCTGCGGGGAACATCCCCTTCACAGATACGCAGTATTTT	CSVLSAGNIPFTDTQYF
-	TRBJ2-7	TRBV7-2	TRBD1	TGTGCCAGCAGCTCGTCAGGGGGCAGGAGCGTGTGGCAGTACTTC	CASSSSGGRSVWQYF
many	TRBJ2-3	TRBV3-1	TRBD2	TGTGCCAGCAGCCGACAGACTAGCGTTCGAGGGGGTGACACAGATACGCAGTATTTT	CASSRQTSVRGGDTDTQYF
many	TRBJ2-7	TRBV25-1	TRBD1	TGTGCCAGCAGTGAATCGGGACAGAGATCCTACGAGCAGTACTTC	CASSESGQRSYEQYF
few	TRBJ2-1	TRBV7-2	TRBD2	TGTGCCAGCAGCATGAGCGGGAGGGCCTACAATGAGCAGTTCTTC	CASSMSGRAYNEQFF
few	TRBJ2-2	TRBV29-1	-	TGCAGCGTTGTCGAACAGAACACCGGGGAGCTGTTTTTT	CSVVEQNTGELFF
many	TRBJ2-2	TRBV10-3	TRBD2	TGTGCCGCCAGCCCGGGACTAGCGGATATCGGGGAGCTGTTTTTT	CAASPGLADIGELFF
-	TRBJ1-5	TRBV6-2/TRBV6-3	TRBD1	TGTGCCAGCAGTTACGGGACAGCAAACCAGCCCCAGCATTTT	CASSYGTANQPQHF
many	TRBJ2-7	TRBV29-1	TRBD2	TGCAGCGTTGAGTCGGGGGGTTCCTACGAGCAGTACTTC	CSVESGGSYEQYF
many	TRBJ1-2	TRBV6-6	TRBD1	TGTGCCAGCAGTTACTCGAACAGGGGATCCTATGGCTACACCTTC	CASSYSNRGSYGYTF
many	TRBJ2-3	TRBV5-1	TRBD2	TGCGCCAGCAGCTTGGAGCCGGGAGGGCGTACAGATACGCAGTATTTT	CASSLEPGGRTDTQYF
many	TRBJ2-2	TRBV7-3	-	TGTGCCAGCAGTACTCTCACCGGGGAGCTGTTTTTT	CASSTLTGELFF
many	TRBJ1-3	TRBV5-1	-	TGCGCCAGCAGCTTCGGAGCCTCTGGAAACACCATATATTTT	CASSFGASGNTIYF
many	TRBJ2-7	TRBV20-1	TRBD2	TGCAGTGCTAGACCCCTCCGACTAGCGGCCTCCTACGAGCAGTACTTC	CSARPLRLAASYEQYF
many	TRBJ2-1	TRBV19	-	TGTGCCAGTAGCCAGGGGTCGGGTTACAATGAGCAGTTCTTC	CASSQGSGYNEQFF
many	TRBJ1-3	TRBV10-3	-	TGTGCCCCAAAAGCCGGGTTTCTGGGAAACACCATATATTTT	CAPKAGFLGNTIYF
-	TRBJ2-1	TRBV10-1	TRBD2	TGCGCCAGCGCCCTAGCGGGAGGGCCAGAGGAGGACAATGAGCAGTTCTTC	CASALAGGPEEDNEQFF
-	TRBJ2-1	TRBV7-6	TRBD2	TGTGCCAGCAGCTTAACGGGACTAACCCTGGTGAATGAGCAGTTCTTC	CASSLTGLTLVNEQFF